The 10 T cell receptor beta chains below were found in one sample sequenced in a study of CD8 T cells in ankylosing spondylitis. TCRdb processed the 5' RACE reads anew with MiXCR; each CDR3 protein has one entry. The sample carries about 160,000 distinct CDR3 sequences, around a tenth recorded once. Sequencing used blood, either unsorted or a sorted T cell fraction (not recorded which). These TCRs come from a female donor with ankylosing spondylitis or in good health (not recorded which).

V is TRBV6-2 or TRBV6-3 and J is TRBJ1-5, with D maybe TRBD1 (5 bases). The CDR3 consists of 13 residues. Germline CDR1 reads MNHEY; CDR2 reads SVGEGT. Trimming shortened V by 6 bases and J by 3 bases, and 9 bases separated the two germline ends. In nucleotides, the CDR3 is TGTGCCAGCAGGCAGGGTAACAATCAGCCCCAGCATTTT. It specifies CASRQGNNQPQHF.

The J gene is TRBJ2-1, the V gene TRBV14; perhaps TRBD1 as D (6 bases). Trimming pared 0 bases from V and 4 bases from J, leaving 19 bases between. The germline gives CDR1 SGHDN, CDR2 FVKESK. The CDR3 runs to 18 residues. In DNA form, the CDR3 reads TGTGCCAGCAGCCAAGATGCTCACACAGGGCTACTATACAATGAGCAGTTCTTC. Residues: CASSQDAHTGLLYNEQFF.

In this sample, this clonotype turned up many times. The chain is built from TRBV12-3 or TRBV12-4 and TRBJ2-3, with 7 bases that match TRBD1. The CDR3 length is 15 residues. V was clipped by 3 bases and J by 2 bases; unmatched bases: 5. CDR3 in DNA: TGTGCCAGCAGTTTTGGGACAGTACCCACAGATACGCAGTATTTT. Translating it yields CASSFGTVPTDTQYF.

Turning to this clonotype: At one end, the junction sequence differs from germline, possibly due to a read error. The J gene is TRBJ2-1, the V gene TRBV4-3, with 9 positions matching TRBD1. Germline CDR1 LGHNA, CDR2 YSLEER. The length of the CDR3 is 13 residues. The CDR3 coding sequence is TGCGACAGCAGCCAGGACAGGGGTAATGAGCAGTTCTTC. It translates to CDSSQDRGNEQFF.

V usage is TRBV19 and J usage is TRBJ2-1, with a weak D call TRBD1 (7 bases). Germline CDR1 and CDR2: LNHDA and SQIVND (reference sequence). Trimming removed 7 bases at V and 3 bases at J, with 22 bases between. The CDR3 extends over 17 amino acids. CDR3 protein: CASTDRVLGRGYNEQFF. CDR3 DNA: TGTGCCAGTACCGACAGGGTACTCGGGCGGGGCTACAATGAGCAGTTCTTC.

V is TRBV27 and J is TRBJ2-7, with 11 bases matching TRBD2. Unmatched junction bases numbered 9, after V lost 3 bases and J lost 5 bases. The germline CDR1 and CDR2 sequences are MNHEY and SMNVEV (reference sequence). The CDR3 runs to 16 residues. The DNA for the CDR3 is TGTGCCAGCAGTTTTATGGTAGCGGGAGGGCTCCACGAGCAGTACTTC. Its translation: CASSFMVAGGLHEQYF.

The sample holds many counts of this clonotype. The chain uses TRBV20-1 and TRBJ2-1; no clear D gene. CDR1 is DFQATT, CDR2 SNEGSKA, per germline (reference sequence). With 6 bases removed from V and 5 bases from J, the gap between germline ends came to 14 bases. This CDR3 has 13 residues. The CDR3 is CSAKPGRHNEQFF. CDR3 nucleotides: TGCAGTGCAAAGCCAGGACGGCACAATGAGCAGTTCTTC.

This rearrangement joins TRBV15 to TRBJ2-7; 9 bases align to TRBD2. This CDR3 region has 13 residues. Germline lookup yields CDR1 LNHNV and CDR2 YYDKDF (reference sequence). After removal of 4 bases from V and 7 bases from J, the junction contained 5 bases not matched to a gene. The CDR3 sequence: CATSNSGGEEQYF. CDR3 in DNA: TGTGCCACCAGCAATAGCGGGGGAGAAGAGCAGTACTTC.

The CDR3: CASSPDTNQPQHF. The CDR3, as DNA: TGTGCCAGCAGCCCAGATACTAATCAGCCCCAGCATTTT. The chain recombines TRBV6-1 with TRBJ1-5; D is unresolved. This CDR3 has 13 residues. Trimming left V 6 bases short and J 4 bases short, with 10 bases between. Germline assignment: CDR1 MNHNS and CDR2 SASEGT.

The chain carries TRBV9 and TRBJ2-7; D might be TRBD2 (5 bases). This CDR3 region has 14 residues. Between the trimmed V and J ends, which lost 0 bases and 4 bases, there was a span of 11 bases. Germline CDR1 is SGDLS and CDR2 is YYNGEE. CDR3 region: CASSVGSETYEQYF. The CDR3 DNA reads as TGTGCCAGCAGCGTAGGTAGCGAAACTTACGAGCAGTACTTC.